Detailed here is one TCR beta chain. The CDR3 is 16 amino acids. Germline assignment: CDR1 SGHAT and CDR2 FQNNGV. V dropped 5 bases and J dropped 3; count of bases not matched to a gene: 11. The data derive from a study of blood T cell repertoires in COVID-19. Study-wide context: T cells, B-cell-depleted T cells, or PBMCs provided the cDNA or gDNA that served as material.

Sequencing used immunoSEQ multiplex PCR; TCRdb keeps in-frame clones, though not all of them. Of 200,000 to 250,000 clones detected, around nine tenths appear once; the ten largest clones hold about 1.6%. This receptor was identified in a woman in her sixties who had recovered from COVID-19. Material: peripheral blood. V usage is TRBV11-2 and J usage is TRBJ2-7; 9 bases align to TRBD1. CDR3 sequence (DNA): TGTGCCAGCAGCCCCATTAGAAGACAGGGGGACTACGAGCAGTACTTC. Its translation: CASSPIRRQGDYEQYF.